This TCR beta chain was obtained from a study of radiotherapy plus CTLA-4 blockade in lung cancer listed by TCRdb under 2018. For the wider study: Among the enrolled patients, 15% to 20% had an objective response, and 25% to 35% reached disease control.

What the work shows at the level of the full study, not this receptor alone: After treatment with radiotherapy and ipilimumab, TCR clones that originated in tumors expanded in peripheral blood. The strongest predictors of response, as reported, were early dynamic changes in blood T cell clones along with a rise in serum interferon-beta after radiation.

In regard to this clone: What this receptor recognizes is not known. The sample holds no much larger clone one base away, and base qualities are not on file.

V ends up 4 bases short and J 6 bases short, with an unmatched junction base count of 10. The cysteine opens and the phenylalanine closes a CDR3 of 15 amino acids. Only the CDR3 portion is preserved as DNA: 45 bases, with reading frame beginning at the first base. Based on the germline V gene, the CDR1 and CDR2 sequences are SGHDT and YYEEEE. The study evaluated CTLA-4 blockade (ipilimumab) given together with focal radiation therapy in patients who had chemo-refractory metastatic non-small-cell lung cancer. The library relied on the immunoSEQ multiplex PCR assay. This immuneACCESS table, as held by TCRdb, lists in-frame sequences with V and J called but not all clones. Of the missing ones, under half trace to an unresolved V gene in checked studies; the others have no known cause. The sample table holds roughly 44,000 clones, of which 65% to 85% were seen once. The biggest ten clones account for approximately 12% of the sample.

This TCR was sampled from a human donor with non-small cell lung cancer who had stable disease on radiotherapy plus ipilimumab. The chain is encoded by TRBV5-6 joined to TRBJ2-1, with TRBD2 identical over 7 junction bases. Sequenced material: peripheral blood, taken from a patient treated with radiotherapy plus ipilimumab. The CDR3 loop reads CASSRFTGGGNEQFF. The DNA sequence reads TGTGCCAGCAGCCGATTTACGGGGGGAGGCAATGAGCAGTTCTTC.